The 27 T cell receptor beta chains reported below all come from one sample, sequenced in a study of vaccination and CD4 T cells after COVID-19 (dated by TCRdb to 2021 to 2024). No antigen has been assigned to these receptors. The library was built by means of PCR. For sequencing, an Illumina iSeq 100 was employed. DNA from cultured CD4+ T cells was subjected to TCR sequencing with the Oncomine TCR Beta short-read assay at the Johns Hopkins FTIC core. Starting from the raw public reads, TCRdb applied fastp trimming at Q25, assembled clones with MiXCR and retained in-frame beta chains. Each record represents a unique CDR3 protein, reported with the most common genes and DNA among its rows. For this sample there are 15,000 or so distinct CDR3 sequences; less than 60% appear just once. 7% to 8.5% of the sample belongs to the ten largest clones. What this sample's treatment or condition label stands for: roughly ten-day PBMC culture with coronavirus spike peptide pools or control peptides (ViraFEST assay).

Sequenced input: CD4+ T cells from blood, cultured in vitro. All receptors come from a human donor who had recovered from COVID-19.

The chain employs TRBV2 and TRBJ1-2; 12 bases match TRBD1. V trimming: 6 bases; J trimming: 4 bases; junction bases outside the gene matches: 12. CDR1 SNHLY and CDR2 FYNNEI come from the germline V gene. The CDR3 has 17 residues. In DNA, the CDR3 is TGTGCCAGCAGATTGGGACAGGGGGCAAGGATTACCTATGGCTACACCTTC. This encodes CASRLGQGARITYGYTF.

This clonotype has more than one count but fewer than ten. The CDR3, as DNA: TGTGCCAGCAGTGGGGACGGTAGCAATCAGCCCCAGCATTTT. It is translated as CASSGDGSNQPQHF. The gene calls are TRBV2 and TRBJ1-5; tentatively, D is TRBD1 (5 bases). The V gene lost 4 bases and the J gene lost 0 bases, with 7 bases spanning the gap. Germline CDR1 reads SNHLY; CDR2 reads FYNNEI. The CDR3 runs 14 residues. Complete variable domain (other parts from reference TRBV2 and TRBJ1-5): EPEVTQTPSHQVTQMGQEVILRCVPISNHLYFYWYRQILGQKVEFLVSFYNNEISEKSEIFDDQFSVERPDGSNFTLKIRSTKLEDSAMYFCASSGDGSNQPQHFGDGTRLSIL.

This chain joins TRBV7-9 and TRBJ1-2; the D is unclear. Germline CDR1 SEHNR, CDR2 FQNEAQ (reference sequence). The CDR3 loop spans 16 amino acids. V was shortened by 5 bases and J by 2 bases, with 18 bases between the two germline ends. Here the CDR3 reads CASSRIRASTNYGYTF. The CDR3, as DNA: TGTGCCAGCAGCAGAATCCGGGCCAGTACCAACTATGGCTACACCTTC. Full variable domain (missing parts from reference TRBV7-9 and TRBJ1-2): DTGVSQNPRHKITKRGQNVTFRCDPISEHNRLYWYRQTLGQGPEFLTYFQNEAQLEKSRLLSDRFSAERPKGSFSTLEIQRTEQGDSAMYLCASSRIRASTNYGYTFGSGTRLTVV.

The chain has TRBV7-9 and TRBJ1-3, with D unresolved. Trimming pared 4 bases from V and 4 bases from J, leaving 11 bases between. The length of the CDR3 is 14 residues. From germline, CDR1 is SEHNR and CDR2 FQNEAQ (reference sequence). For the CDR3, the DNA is TGTGCCAGCAGCTCACGGACGGGGGGAAACACCATATATTTT. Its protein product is CASSSRTGGNTIYF.

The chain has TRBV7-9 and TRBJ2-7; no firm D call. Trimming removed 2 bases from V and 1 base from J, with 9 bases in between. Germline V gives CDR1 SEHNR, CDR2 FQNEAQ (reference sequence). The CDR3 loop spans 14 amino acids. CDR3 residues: CASSLLSGSYEQYF. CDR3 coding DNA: TGTGCCAGCAGCTTACTTTCCGGTTCCTACGAGCAGTACTTC.

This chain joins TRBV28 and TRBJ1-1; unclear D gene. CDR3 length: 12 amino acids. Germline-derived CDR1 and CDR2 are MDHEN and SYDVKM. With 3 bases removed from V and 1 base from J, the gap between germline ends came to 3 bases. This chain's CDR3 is CASSFWNTEAFF. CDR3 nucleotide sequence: TGTGCCAGCAGTTTCTGGAACACTGAAGCTTTCTTT.

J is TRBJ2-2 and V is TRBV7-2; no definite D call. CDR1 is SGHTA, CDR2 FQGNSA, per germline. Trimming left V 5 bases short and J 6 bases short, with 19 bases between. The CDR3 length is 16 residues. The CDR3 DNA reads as TGTGCCAGCAGCGTAGTGGCAGAACCCGGAGCCGGGGAGCTGTTTTTT. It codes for CASSVVAEPGAGELFF. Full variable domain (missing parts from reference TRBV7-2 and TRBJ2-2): GAGVSQSPSNKVTEKGKDVELRCDPISGHTALYWYRQSLGQGLEFLIYFQGNSAPDKSGLPSDRFSAERTGGSVSTLTIQRTQQEDSAVYLCASSVVAEPGAGELFFGEGSRLTVL.

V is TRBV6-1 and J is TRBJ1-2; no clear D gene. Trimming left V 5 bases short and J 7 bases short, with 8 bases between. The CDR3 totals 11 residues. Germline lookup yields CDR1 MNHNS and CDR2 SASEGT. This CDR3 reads CASSTGSGYTF. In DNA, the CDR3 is TGTGCCAGCAGTACCGGTTCTGGCTACACCTTC.

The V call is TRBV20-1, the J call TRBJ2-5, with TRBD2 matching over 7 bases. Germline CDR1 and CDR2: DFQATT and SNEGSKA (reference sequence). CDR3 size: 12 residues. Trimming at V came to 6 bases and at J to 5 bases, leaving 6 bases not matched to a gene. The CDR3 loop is CSAWTSTETQYF. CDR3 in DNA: TGCAGTGCCTGGACTAGTACGGAGACCCAGTACTTC.

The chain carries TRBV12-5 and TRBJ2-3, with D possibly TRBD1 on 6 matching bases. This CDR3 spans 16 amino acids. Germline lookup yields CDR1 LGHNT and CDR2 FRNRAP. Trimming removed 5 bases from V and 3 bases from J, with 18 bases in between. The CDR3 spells CASGPRQEAATDTQYF. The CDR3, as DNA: TGTGCTAGTGGTCCGCGACAGGAGGCAGCGACAGATACGCAGTATTTT.

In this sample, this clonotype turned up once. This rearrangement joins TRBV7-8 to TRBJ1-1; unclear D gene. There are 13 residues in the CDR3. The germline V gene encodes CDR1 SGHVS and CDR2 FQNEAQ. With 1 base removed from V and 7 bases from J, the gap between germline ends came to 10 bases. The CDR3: CASSLEIGVEAFF. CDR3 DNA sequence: TGTGCCAGCAGCTTAGAAATTGGAGTTGAAGCTTTCTTT.

CDR3 DNA: TGCGCCAGCAGCATCGGACAGGGGGGTGGGTACGAGCAGTACTTC. Encoded protein: CASSIGQGGGYEQYF. This sequence joins TRBV5-1 and TRBJ2-7, with TRBD1 identical over 10 bases. The CDR3 consists of 15 residues. The V gene's germline CDR1 is SGHRS and CDR2 YFSETQ. V lost 4 bases to trimming and J lost 4 bases; unmatched junction nucleotides: 8.

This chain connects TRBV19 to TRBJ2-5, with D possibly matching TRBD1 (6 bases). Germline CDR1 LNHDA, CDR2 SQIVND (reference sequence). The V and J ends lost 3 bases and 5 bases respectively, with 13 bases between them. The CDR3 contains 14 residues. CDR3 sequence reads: CASSIWGLGETQYF. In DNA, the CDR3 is TGTGCCAGTAGTATCTGGGGGCTTGGGGAGACCCAGTACTTC.

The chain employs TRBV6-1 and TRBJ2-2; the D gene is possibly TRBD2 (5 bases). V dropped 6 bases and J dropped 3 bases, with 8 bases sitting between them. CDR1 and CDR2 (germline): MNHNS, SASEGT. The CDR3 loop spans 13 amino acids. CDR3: CASSGDYTGELFF. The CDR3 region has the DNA TGTGCCAGCAGCGGGGATTACACCGGGGAGCTGTTTTTT.

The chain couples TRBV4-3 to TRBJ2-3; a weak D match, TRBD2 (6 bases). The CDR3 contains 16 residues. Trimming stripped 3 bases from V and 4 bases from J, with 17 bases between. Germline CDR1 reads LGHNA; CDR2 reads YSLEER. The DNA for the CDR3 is TGCGCCAGCAGCCACGGACTACCTAGCCCCGCAGATACGCAGTATTTT. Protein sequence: CASSHGLPSPADTQYF.

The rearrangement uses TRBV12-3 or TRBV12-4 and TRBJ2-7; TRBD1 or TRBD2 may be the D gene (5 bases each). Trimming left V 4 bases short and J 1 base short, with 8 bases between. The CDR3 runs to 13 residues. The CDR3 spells CASSSRESYEQYF. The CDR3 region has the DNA TGTGCCAGCAGTTCCAGGGAGTCCTACGAGCAGTACTTC.

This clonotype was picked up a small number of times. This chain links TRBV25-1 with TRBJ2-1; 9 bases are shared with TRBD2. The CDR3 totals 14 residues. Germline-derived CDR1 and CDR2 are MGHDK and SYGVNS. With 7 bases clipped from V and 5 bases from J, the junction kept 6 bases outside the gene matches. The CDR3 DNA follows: TGTGCCAGCAAGAGCGGGAGGAACAACAATGAGCAGTTCTTC. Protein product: CASKSGRNNNEQFF. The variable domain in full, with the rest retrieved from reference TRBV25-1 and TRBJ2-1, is EADIYQTPRYLVIGTGKKITLECSQTMGHDKMYWYQQDPGMELHLIHYSYGVNSTEKGDLSSESTVSRIRTEHFPLTLESARPSHTSQYLCASKSGRNNNEQFFGPGTRLTVL.

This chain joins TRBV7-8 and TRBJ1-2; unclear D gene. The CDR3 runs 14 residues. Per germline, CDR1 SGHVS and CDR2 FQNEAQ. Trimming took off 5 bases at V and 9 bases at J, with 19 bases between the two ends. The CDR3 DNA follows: TGTGCCAGCAGCCCGAGGGAGGATAGTGCTAGCTACACCTTC. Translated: CASSPREDSASYTF.

CDR3 sequence: CASSLDYSSYEQYF. The CDR3 bases are TGTGCCAGCAGCTTGGATTACAGCTCCTACGAGCAGTACTTC. This rearrangement joins TRBV5-4 to TRBJ2-7; D not certain. The ends were cut back, 0 bases at V and 0 bases at J, with 7 bases in the middle. Looked up from germline, CDR1 is SGHNT and CDR2 is YYREEE (reference sequence). CDR3 length: 14 residues.

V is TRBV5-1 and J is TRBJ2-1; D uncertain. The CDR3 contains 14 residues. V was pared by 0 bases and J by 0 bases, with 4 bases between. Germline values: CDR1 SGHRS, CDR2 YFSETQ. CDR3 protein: CASSLGNSYNEQFF. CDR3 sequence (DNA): TGCGCCAGCAGCTTGGGTAACTCCTACAATGAGCAGTTCTTC. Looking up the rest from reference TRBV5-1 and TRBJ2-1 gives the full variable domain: KAGVTQTPRYLIKTRGQQVTLSCSPISGHRSVSWYQQTPGQGLQFLFEYFSETQRNKGNFPGRFSGRQFSNSRSEMNVSTLELGDSALYLCASSLGNSYNEQFFGPGTRLTVL.

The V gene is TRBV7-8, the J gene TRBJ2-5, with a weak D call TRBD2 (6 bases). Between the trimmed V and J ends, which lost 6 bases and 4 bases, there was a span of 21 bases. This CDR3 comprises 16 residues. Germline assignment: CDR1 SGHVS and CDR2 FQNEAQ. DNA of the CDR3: TGTGCCAGCAGAAAAAAGCCCTTGGGAGGTCGAGAGACCCAGTACTTC. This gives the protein CASRKKPLGGRETQYF.

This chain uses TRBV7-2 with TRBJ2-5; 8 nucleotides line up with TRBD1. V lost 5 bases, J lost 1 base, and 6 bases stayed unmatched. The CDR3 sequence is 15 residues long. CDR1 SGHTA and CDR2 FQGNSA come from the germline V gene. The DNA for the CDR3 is TGTGCCAGCAGCCCTAGGACAGGGCCCCAAGAGACCCAGTACTTC. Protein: CASSPRTGPQETQYF.

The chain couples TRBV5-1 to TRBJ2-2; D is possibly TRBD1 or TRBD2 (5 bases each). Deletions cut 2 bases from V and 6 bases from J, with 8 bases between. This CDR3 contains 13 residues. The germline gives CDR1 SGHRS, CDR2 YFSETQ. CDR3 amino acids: CASSLEGPGELFF. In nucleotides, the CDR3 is TGCGCCAGCAGCTTAGAGGGGCCCGGGGAGCTGTTTTTT.

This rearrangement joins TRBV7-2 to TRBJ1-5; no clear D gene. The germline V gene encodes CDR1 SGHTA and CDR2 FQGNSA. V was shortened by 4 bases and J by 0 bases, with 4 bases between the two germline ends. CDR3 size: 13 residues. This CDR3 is CASSYSSNQPQHF. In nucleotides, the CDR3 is TGTGCCAGCAGCTATAGTAGCAATCAGCCCCAGCATTTT. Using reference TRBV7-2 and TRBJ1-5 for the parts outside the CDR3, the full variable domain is GAGVSQSPSNKVTEKGKDVELRCDPISGHTALYWYRQSLGQGLEFLIYFQGNSAPDKSGLPSDRFSAERTGGSVSTLTIQRTQQEDSAVYLCASSYSSNQPQHFGDGTRLSIL.

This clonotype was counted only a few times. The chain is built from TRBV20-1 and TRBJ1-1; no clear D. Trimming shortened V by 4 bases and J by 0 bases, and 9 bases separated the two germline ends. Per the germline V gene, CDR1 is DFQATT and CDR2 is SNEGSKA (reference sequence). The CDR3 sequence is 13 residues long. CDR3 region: CSAIGSLNTEAFF. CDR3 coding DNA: TGCAGTGCTATAGGGTCTTTGAACACTGAAGCTTTCTTT.

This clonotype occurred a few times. In DNA form, the CDR3 reads TGTGCCAGCTCAGGGGCCTTTGTAGGCAACCAAGAGACCCAGTACTTC. It specifies CASSGAFVGNQETQYF. The chain employs TRBV18 and TRBJ2-5; D is perhaps TRBD1 (5 bases). Germline lookup yields CDR1 KGHSH and CDR2 LQKENI. Trimming shortened V by 5 bases and J by 0 bases, and 16 bases separated the two germline ends. This CDR3 comprises 16 residues.

CDR3 nucleotide sequence: TGTGCCAGCAGCTTTCACCCCTGGTACAATGAGCAGTTCTTC. Its protein product is CASSFHPWYNEQFF. The rearrangement uses TRBV7-2 and TRBJ2-1; D is undetermined. There are 14 residues in the CDR3. Between the trimmed V and J ends, which lost 3 bases and 4 bases, there was a span of 10 bases. Germline-derived CDR1 and CDR2 are SGHTA and FQGNSA.